This record covers a single TCR beta chain. This sample is drawn from a study of technical replicates of blood from a handful of donors. V lost 7 bases and J lost 5, with 12 bases in between. CDR1 is MDHEN, CDR2 SYDVKM, per germline. The CDR3 runs to 12 residues. TCRdb's table, derived via immunoSEQ multiplex PCR, lists solely in-frame clones and lacks some. This sample has just over 8,000 clones; 85% to 90% occur once, and the top ten carry 12%. The rearrangement links TRBV28 to TRBJ2-7; the D is unclear. The TCR sequence derives from a human donor in good health. Material for sequencing was PBMCs. CDR3 sequence reads: CASKTGSDEQYF. The DNA of the CDR3 is TGTGCCAGCAAGACCGGGTCTGACGAGCAGTACTTC.